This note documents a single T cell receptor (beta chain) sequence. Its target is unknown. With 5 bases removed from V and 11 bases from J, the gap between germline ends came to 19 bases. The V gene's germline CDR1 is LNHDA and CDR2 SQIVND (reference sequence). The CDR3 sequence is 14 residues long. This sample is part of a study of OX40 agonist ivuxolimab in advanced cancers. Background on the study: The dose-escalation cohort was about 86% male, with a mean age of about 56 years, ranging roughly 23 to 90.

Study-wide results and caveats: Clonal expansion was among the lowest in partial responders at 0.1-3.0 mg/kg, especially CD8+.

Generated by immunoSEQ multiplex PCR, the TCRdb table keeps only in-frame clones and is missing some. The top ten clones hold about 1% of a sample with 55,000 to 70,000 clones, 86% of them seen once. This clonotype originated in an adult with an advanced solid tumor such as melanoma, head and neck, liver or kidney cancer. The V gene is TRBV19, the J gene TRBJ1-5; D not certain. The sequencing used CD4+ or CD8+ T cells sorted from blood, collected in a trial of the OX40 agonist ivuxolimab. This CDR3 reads CASSFILAGRAQHF. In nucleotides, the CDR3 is TGTGCCAGTAGTTTTATTTTAGCCGGCCGGGCCCAGCATTTT.